Sequencing of this TCR beta chain was carried out in a study of blood T cells in healthy people across ages. Study-level findings and limits: It was held that the diversity estimates obtained from one million T cells were underestimates.

Concerning this clonotype itself: Its target is not known.

Using a J-beta primer mix together with a sample-barcoded 5' primer, a second PCR was run for roughly 6 to 12 cycles. TCRdb processed the 5' RACE reads anew with MiXCR; each CDR3 protein has one entry. The profile covers approximately 1.5 million distinct CDR3 sequences, with under 55% appearing a single time and more than 4% taken by the ten largest. The V end was cut by 2 bases, the J end by 7 bases, with 18 bases between. The CDR3 has 16 amino acids. Per the germline V gene, CDR1 is LGHNA and CDR2 is YSLEER. Source material: blood. This rearrangement joins TRBV4-3 to TRBJ1-5; maybe TRBD1 (5 bases). This TCR was sampled from a woman aged 18-29 years in good health. CDR3 coding DNA: TGCGCCAGCAGCCAAAGTATTACAGGAGGTTACCAGCCCCAGCATTTT. Translating it yields CASSQSITGGYQPQHF.